This TCR beta chain was profiled in a study of PD-1 blockade in mismatch repair-deficient tumors (dated by TCRdb to about 2017). Regarding the study in general: The trial enrolled fewer than 90 consecutive patients with about a dozen mismatch repair-deficient cancer types between 2013 and September 2016, all previously treated and progressing. Deep sequencing of TCR CDR3 regions was used to track tumor-associated T cell clones in peripheral blood of patients responding to PD-1 blockade. The paper as a whole reports these results and caveats: Rapid expansion after pembrolizumab followed by contraction, generally before radiologic responses, was shown by tumor-resident clones, which were often undetectable in blood before treatment.

The time point label for this specimen denotes: peripheral blood 12 weeks after first pembrolizumab dose. For each enrolled patient, mismatch repair deficiency was established using either polymerase chain reaction or immunohistochemistry. TCR sequencing was carried out for three patients who responded to pembrolizumab therapy. The phase II trial prospectively tested pembrolizumab PD-1 blockade in advanced mismatch repair-deficient cancers regardless of tissue of origin. Peripheral blood T cell samples were serially collected before and at multiple times after PD-1 blockade was started. The timing of each blood sample was reported as weeks after the first dose of pembrolizumab. Library method: the immunoSEQ multiplex PCR assay. Held by TCRdb, this immuneACCESS table contains in-frame sequences only and omits some clones. Under half of the omission traces to an unresolved V gene where checked; the cause of the rest is unknown. The sample records under 95,000 clones, roughly 80% of which are singletons. The ten largest clonotypes hold roughly 2.5% of the sample.

V lost 3 bases and J lost 4 bases; the stretch between them is 7 bases long. The germline V gene (reference sequence) gives CDR1 as DFQATT and CDR2 as SNEGSKA. The CDR3 runs 11 amino acids, cysteine and phenylalanine included. The sequence is cut down to CDR3 DNA, 33 bases in frame from base 1. This clone was counted between two and nine times. Its binding antigen is unknown. No qualities accompany the bases; no much larger clone lies one base away. This specimen consisted of peripheral blood, obtained 12 weeks after starting pembrolizumab. This TCR derives from an adult with mismatch repair-deficient cancer. The chain is assembled from TRBV20-1 and TRBJ2-7, with the D gene not confidently named. The encoded CDR3 is CSARVGYEQYF. DNA sequence: TGCAGTGCTAGGGTCGGATACGAGCAGTACTTC.